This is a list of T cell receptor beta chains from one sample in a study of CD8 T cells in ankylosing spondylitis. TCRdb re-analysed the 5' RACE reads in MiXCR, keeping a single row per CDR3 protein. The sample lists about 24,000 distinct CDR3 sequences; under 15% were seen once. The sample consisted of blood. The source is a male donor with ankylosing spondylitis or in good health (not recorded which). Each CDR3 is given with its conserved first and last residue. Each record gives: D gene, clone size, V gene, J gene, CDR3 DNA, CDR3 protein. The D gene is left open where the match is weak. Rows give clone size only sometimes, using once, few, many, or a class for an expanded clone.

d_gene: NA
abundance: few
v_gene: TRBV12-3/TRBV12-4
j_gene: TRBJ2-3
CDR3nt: TGTGCCAGCAGTTTGAATCCGGGAGTGGTGACAGATACGCAGTATTTT
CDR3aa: CASSLNPGVVTDTQYF

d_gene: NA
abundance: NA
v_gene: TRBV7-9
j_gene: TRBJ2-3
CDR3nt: TGTGCCAGCAGCTACGGAGTCAGTGATACGCAGTATTTT
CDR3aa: CASSYGVSDTQYF

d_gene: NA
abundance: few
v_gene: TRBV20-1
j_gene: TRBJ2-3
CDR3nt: TGCAGTGCTAGGGTAATTACTAGCACAGATACGCAGTATTTT
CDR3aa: CSARVITSTDTQYF

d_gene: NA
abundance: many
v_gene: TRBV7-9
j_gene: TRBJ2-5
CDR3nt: TGTGCCAGCAGCTTAGCGCCGACCGCAGTGGGTAGCCAGTACTTC
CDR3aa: CASSLAPTAVGSQYF

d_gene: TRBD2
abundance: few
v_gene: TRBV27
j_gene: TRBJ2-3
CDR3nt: TGTGCCAGCAGTTCTTCTAGCGGGCGCACAGATACGCAGTATTTT
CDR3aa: CASSSSSGRTDTQYF

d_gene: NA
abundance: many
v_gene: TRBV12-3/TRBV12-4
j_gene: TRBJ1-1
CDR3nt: TGTGCCAGCAGTTTAACCCTCACTGAAGCTTTCTTT
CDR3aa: CASSLTLTEAFF

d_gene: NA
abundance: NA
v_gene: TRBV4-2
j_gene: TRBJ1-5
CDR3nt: TGTGCCAGCAGCCAAGAAGGGTTAAGTCAGCCCCAGCATTTT
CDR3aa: CASSQEGLSQPQHF

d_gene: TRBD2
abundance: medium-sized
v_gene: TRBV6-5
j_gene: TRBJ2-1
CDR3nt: TGTGCCAGCAGTTCCGGGACTAGCGGTTACAATGAGCAGTTCTTC
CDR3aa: CASSSGTSGYNEQFF

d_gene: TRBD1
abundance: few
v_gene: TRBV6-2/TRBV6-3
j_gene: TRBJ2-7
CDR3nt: TGTGCCAGCAGCCTCACAGGGGGCTTGAGGGAGCAGTACTTC
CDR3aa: CASSLTGGLREQYF

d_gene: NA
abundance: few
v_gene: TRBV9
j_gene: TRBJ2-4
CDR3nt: TGTGCCAGCAGCGGGGGACACCGCTCCGACATTCAGTACTTC
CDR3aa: CASSGGHRSDIQYF

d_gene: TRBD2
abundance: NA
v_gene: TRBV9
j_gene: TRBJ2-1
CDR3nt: TGTGCCAGCAGCATAGGACTAGCGGGAGGCGGTGAGCAGTTCTTC
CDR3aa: CASSIGLAGGGEQFF

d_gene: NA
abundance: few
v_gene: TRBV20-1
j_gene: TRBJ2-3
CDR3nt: TGCAGTGCTAGAGTTGGTGCTAGCACAGATACGCAGTATTTT
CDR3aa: CSARVGASTDTQYF

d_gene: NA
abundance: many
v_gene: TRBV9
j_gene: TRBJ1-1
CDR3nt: TGTGCCAGCAGCCTACGACAGCTGAACACTGAAGCTTTCTTT
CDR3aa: CASSLRQLNTEAFF

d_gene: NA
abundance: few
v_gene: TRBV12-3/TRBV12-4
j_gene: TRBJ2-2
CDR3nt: TGTGCCAGCAGCTCCCATCTAGAGGGGCTGTTTTTT
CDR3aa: CASSSHLEGLFF

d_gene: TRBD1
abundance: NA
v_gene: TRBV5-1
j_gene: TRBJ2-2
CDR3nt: TGCGCCAGCAGCCCCCGAGAGGGGGCGATGGAGCTGTTTTTT
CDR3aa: CASSPREGAMELFF

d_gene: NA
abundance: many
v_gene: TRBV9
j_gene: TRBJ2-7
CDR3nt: TGTGCCAGCAGCCCTCCCCCCCTAGGTGGGGGTTACTACGAGCAGTACTTC
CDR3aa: CASSPPPLGGGYYEQYF

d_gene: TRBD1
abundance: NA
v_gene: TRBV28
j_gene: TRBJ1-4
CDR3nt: TGTGCCAGCAGCCCGAGTACAGGGGGTAATGAAAAACTGTTTTTT
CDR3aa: CASSPSTGGNEKLFF

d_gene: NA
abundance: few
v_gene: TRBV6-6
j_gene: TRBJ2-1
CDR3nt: TGTGCCAGCAGCCTTGGGGAGGGGGCAGATTACAATGAGCAGTTCTTC
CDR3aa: CASSLGEGADYNEQFF

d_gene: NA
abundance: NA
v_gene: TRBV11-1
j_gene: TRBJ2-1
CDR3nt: TGTGCCAGCAGCTTAGTGGGGACACCGACACAGGGCTATGAGCAGTTCTTC
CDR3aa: CASSLVGTPTQGYEQFF

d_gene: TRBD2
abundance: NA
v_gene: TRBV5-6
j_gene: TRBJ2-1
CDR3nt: TGTGCCAGCAGCCCCTTCATAGGGAGGGTCAACAATGAGCAGTTCTTC
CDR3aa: CASSPFIGRVNNEQFF

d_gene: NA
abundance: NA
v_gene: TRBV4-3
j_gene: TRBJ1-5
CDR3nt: TGCGCCAGCAGCCAAGGAGTCAATAGCAATCAGCCCCAGCATTTT
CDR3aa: CASSQGVNSNQPQHF

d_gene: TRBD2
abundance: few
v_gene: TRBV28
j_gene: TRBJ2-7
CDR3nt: TGTGCCGTAACCGGGACTAGCAGCGAGCAGTACTTC
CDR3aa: CAVTGTSSEQYF

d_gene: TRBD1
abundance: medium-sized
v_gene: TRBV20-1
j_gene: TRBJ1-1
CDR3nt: TGCAGTGCTACCAGACAGGGTGAGAACACTGAAGCTTTCTTT
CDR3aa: CSATRQGENTEAFF

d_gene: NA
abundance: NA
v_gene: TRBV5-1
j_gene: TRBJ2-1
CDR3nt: TGCGCCAGCAGCTTGTGGCCAGGGGAGAATGAGCAGTTCTTC
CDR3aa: CASSLWPGENEQFF

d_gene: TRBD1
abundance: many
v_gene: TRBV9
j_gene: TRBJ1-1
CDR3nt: TGTGCCAGCAGCAGTTTGGGACAGATGAACACTGAAGCTTTCTTT
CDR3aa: CASSSLGQMNTEAFF

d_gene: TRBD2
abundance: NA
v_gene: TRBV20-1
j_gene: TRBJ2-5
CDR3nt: TGCAGTGCTAGATCGGTAGCGGGGGGATGGGAGACCCAGTACTTC
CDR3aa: CSARSVAGGWETQYF

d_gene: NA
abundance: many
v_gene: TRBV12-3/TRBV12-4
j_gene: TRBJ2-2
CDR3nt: TGTGCCAGCAGTTTATCCAGCGGCAACACCGGGGAGCTGTTTTTT
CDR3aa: CASSLSSGNTGELFF

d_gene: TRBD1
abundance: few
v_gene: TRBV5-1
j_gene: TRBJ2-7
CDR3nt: TGCGCCAGCAGCATCCGTATGGGACAGGGGAATAGTGAGCAGTACTTC
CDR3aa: CASSIRMGQGNSEQYF

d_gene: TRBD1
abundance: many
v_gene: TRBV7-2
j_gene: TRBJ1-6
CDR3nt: TGTGCCAGCAGAGAAGGGACAGGGGGTTCACCCCTCCACTTT
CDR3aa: CASREGTGGSPLHF

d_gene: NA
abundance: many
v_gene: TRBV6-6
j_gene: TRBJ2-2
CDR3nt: TGTGCCAGCAGATATGGACCTAGCGGGGAGCTGTTTTTT
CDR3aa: CASRYGPSGELFF

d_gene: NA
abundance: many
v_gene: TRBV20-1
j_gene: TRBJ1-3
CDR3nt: TGCAGTGCTAGAGATGGGGGGTACGGAAACACCATATATTTT
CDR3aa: CSARDGGYGNTIYF

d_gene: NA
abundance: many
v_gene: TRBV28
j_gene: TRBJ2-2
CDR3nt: TGTGCCAGCAGTTCCCCCTCCTCATCCGACACCGGGGAGCTGTTTTTT
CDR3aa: CASSSPSSSDTGELFF

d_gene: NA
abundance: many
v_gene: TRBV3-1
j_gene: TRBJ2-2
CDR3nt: TGTGCCAGCAGCCCGCTTTCCGGGAGAAGCGGGGAGCTGTTTTTT
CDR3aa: CASSPLSGRSGELFF

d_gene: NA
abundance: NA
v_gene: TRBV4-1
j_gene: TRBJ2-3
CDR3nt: TGCGCCAGCAGCCAAGGTCAGGGGTACACAGATACGCAGTATTTT
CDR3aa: CASSQGQGYTDTQYF

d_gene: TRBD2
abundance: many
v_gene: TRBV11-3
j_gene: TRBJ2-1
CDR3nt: TGTGCCAGCAGCTTGAATCTAGCGGGATCCTACAATGAGCAGTTCTTC
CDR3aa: CASSLNLAGSYNEQFF

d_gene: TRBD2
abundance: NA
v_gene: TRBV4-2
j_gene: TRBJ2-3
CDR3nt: TGTGCCAGCAGCCCTTCCGGGACTAGCGGGGGGGACGTCGTAGATACGCAGTATTTT
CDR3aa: CASSPSGTSGGDVVDTQYF

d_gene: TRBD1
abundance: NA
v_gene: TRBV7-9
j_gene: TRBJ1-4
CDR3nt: TGTGCCAGCAGTTTCGACAGGGGCGAAAAACTGTTTTTT
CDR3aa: CASSFDRGEKLFF

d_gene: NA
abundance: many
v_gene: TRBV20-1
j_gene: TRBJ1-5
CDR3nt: TGCAGTGCTAGAGGAGGGGGGTCTTTCAATCAGCCCCAGCATTTT
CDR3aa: CSARGGGSFNQPQHF

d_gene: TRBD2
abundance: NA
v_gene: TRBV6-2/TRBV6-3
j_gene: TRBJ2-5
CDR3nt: TGTGCCAGCACCCGGGGCGGGGGGCCCCAAGAGACCCAGTACTTC
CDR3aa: CASTRGGGPQETQYF

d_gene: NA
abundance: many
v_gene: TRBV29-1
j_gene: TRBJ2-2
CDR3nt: TGCAGCGTTCAAGAGGATGGGCGGATTCTGACCGGGGAGCTGTTTTTT
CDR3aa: CSVQEDGRILTGELFF

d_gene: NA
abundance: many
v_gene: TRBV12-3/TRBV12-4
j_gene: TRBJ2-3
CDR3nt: TGTGCCAGCAGTCCCCCCGGGAGAGATACGCAGTATTTT
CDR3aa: CASSPPGRDTQYF

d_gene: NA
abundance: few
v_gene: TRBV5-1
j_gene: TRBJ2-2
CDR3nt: TGCGCCAGCAGCTCAGGGTTACCAGGGGAGCTGTTTTTT
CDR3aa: CASSSGLPGELFF

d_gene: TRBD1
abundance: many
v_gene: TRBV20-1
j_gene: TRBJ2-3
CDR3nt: TGCAGTGCTAGAGAATCGAGGGGGCCGACAGATACGCAGTATTTT
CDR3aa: CSARESRGPTDTQYF

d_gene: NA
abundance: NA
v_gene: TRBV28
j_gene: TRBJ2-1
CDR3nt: TGTGCCAGCAGTTTGTATTTCTCCCCATACAATGAGCAGTTCTTC
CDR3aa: CASSLYFSPYNEQFF

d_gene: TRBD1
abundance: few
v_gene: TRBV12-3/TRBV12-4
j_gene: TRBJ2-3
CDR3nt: TGTGCCACCCAGTGGACAGGAAGCACAGATACGCAGTATTTT
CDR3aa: CATQWTGSTDTQYF

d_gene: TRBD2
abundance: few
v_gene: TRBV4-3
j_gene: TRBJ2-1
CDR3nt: TGCGCCAGCAGCCAAGAGGGGCGGGGGAGCTCCTACAATGAGCAGTTCTTC
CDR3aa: CASSQEGRGSSYNEQFF